Shown below are 18 T cell receptor beta chains from a single sample sequenced in a study of blood T cell repertoires in COVID-19. Clones were sequenced by immunoSEQ multiplex PCR, and TCRdb holds only the in-frame ones, with some missing. Among hundreds of thousands of clones listed, 87% were seen once. The specimen sequenced was PBMCs or T cells enriched from blood (not recorded which). The receptors here all came from a woman aged 35 to 49 who had recovered from COVID-19.

V usage is TRBV7-9 and J usage is TRBJ1-5; no clear D. Germline V lookup: CDR1 SEHNR, CDR2 FQNEAQ (reference sequence). Trimming took 1 base from V and 7 from J, leaving 8 bases between them. The CDR3 has 13 residues. The CDR3 loop reads CASSLGGGQPQHF. The CDR3 region has the DNA TGTGCCAGCAGCTTAGGCGGCGGCCAGCCCCAGCATTTT. Full variable domain (missing parts from reference TRBV7-9 and TRBJ1-5): DTGVSQNPRHKITKRGQNVTFRCDPISEHNRLYWYRQTLGQGPEFLTYFQNEAQLEKSRLLSDRFSAERPKGSFSTLEIQRTEQGDSAMYLCASSLGGGQPQHFGDGTRLSIL.

This chain connects TRBV15 to TRBJ1-5; 10 bases align to TRBD1. The CDR3 totals 16 residues. Germline V gives CDR1 LNHNV, CDR2 YYDKDF (reference sequence). V shed 3 bases, J shed 3 bases, and the junction held 5 bases outside the gene matches. The CDR3 bases are TGTGCCACCAGCAGGGGGGACAGGGGATTCAATCAGCCCCAGCATTTT. It specifies CATSRGDRGFNQPQHF.

V and J are TRBV3-1 (or the pseudogene TRBV3-2) and TRBJ1-1; 10 nucleotides line up with TRBD1. J was trimmed by 7 bases and V by 3 bases; bases with no gene match: 8. The CDR3 sequence is 15 residues long. Germline CDR1 reads LGHDT; CDR2 reads YNNKEL (reference sequence). CDR3 sequence: CASSHHKGTGDEAFF. DNA of the CDR3: TGTGCCAGCAGCCACCACAAAGGGACAGGGGATGAAGCTTTCTTT.

This chain connects TRBV6-6 to TRBJ2-7; 10 bases fit TRBD1. Germline V gene sequence: CDR1 MNHNY, CDR2 SVGAGI (reference sequence). The CDR3 runs 14 residues. J lost 7 bases, V lost 5 bases, and 8 bases had no gene match. CDR3 in DNA: TGTGCCAGCAGTCAGGGACAGGGGTTTGGTGAGCAGTACTTC. Protein: CASSQGQGFGEQYF.

The V gene is TRBV28, the J gene TRBJ1-2; TRBD1 is a possible D gene (5 bases). Trimming took off 5 bases at V and 8 bases at J, with 15 bases between the two ends. The CDR3 runs to 13 residues. Germline V gene sequence: CDR1 MDHEN, CDR2 SYDVKM. The chain's CDR3 is CASSKERGLGYTF. The CDR3 bases are TGTGCCAGCAGTAAAGAAAGGGGTCTGGGCTACACCTTC.

The chain has TRBV7-9 and TRBJ1-1; TRBD1 aligns across 7 bases. This CDR3 comprises 15 residues. Unmatched junction bases numbered 8, after V lost 5 bases and J lost 2 bases. Germline V gene lookup returns CDR1 SEHNR and CDR2 FQNEAQ (reference sequence). Here the CDR3 DNA reads TGTGCCAGCAGCGGTACCGGGACAGCAAACACTGAAGCTTTCTTT. It encodes CASSGTGTANTEAFF. The full variable domain, in which reference TRBV7-9 and TRBJ1-1 provide the parts outside the CDR3, is DTGVSQNPRHKITKRGQNVTFRCDPISEHNRLYWYRQTLGQGPEFLTYFQNEAQLEKSRLLSDRFSAERPKGSFSTLEIQRTEQGDSAMYLCASSGTGTANTEAFFGQGTRLTVV.

V is TRBV7-2 and J is TRBJ2-7, with 8 bases fitting TRBD1. This CDR3 is built from 14 residues. Germline V CDR1 and CDR2: SGHTA, FQGNSA. V shed 5 bases, J shed 0 bases, and the junction held 3 bases outside the gene matches. DNA of the CDR3: TGTGCCAGCAGCCGTACAGGGGGCTCCTACGAGCAGTACTTC. It translates to CASSRTGGSYEQYF. Looking up the rest from reference TRBV7-2 and TRBJ2-7 gives the full variable domain: GAGVSQSPSNKVTEKGKDVELRCDPISGHTALYWYRQSLGQGLEFLIYFQGNSAPDKSGLPSDRFSAERTGGSVSTLTIQRTQQEDSAVYLCASSRTGGSYEQYFGPGTRLTVT.

The gene calls are TRBV6-2 or TRBV6-3 and TRBJ2-1, with 11 bases fitting TRBD2. The CDR3 consists of 18 residues. Germline CDR1 is MNHEY and CDR2 is SVGEGT. Unmatched junction bases numbered 12, after V lost 4 bases and J lost 4 bases. CDR3 in amino acids: CASSFSLAGGLPYNEQFF. CDR3 sequence (DNA): TGTGCCAGCAGTTTCTCTCTAGCGGGAGGCCTACCTTACAATGAGCAGTTCTTC.

This chain joins TRBV28 and TRBJ2-2; TRBD2 agrees at 8 bases. The V gene's germline CDR1 is MDHEN and CDR2 SYDVKM. The CDR3 runs 16 residues. The J segment lost 3 bases and the V segment lost 7 bases, leaving 10 bases of the junction unmatched. CDR3 region: CASTENTSGHTGELFF. CDR3 bases: TGTGCCAGCACCGAAAACACTAGCGGTCACACCGGGGAGCTGTTTTTT. The full variable domain, with the rest looked up from reference TRBV28 and TRBJ2-2, is DVKVTQSSRYLVKRTGEKVFLECVQDMDHENMFWYRQDPGLGLRLIYFSYDVKMKEKGDIPEGYSVSREKKERFSLILESASTNQTSMYLCASTENTSGHTGELFFGEGSRLTVL.

The J gene is TRBJ1-2, the V gene TRBV5-1; D gene ambiguous. The CDR3 is made up of 13 amino acids. Per germline, CDR1 SGHRS and CDR2 YFSETQ. The germline V and J ends were trimmed by 5 bases and 2 bases, with 10 bases remaining between them. CDR3 sequence (DNA): TGCGCCAGCAGGCCATCCGAGAACTATGGCTACACCTTC. Amino acid sequence: CASRPSENYGYTF.

The chain links TRBV19 to TRBJ2-1; 8 bases match TRBD2. J was trimmed by 6 bases and V by 4 bases; bases with no gene match: 11. Germline values: CDR1 LNHDA, CDR2 SQIVND (reference sequence). The CDR3 contains 16 residues. The CDR3 DNA reads TGTGCCAGTAGTACGGGGGAGGTGAGCGGGGGCAATGAGCAGTTCTTC. It yields the protein CASSTGEVSGGNEQFF.

This clone was observed once. This chain connects TRBV2 to TRBJ2-2; 8 bases match TRBD2. V shed 0 bases, J shed 5 bases, and the junction held 11 bases outside the gene matches. The germline CDR1 and CDR2 sequences are SNHLY and FYNNEI. CDR3 length equals 18 residues. CDR3 sequence (DNA): TGTGCCAGCAGTGAAGCGAGAGGTCGGACTAGCTGGACCGGGGAGCTGTTTTTT. Encoded protein: CASSEARGRTSWTGELFF.

The V gene is TRBV2, the J gene TRBJ2-2; TRBD2 aligns across 11 bases. This CDR3 has 14 residues. Per germline, CDR1 SNHLY and CDR2 FYNNEI. After removal of 9 bases from V and 6 bases from J, the junction contained 6 bases not matched to a gene. CDR3 DNA: TGTGCCAGTAGCGGGAGGGCCCTCGCCGGGGAGCTGTTTTTT. Protein: CASSGRALAGELFF.

In its sample, this clone was seen once. V gene TRBV18 combines with J gene TRBJ1-6; TRBD1 is a possible D gene (6 bases). Between the trimmed V and J ends, which lost 6 bases and 7 bases, there was a span of 13 bases. Looked up from germline, CDR1 is KGHSH and CDR2 is LQKENI. This CDR3 is 14 amino acids long. CDR3 loop: CASSLGQKNSPLHF. The CDR3 DNA reads as TGTGCCAGCTCCCTTGGACAGAAAAATTCACCCCTCCACTTT.

V and J are TRBV2 and TRBJ2-1; 8 bases map to TRBD2. The V segment lost 6 bases and the J segment 4 bases; nucleotides outside the gene matches: 5. The CDR3 consists of 14 residues. The V gene's germline CDR1 is SNHLY and CDR2 FYNNEI. CDR3 loop: CASRRGGGYNEQFF. The CDR3 DNA sequence: TGTGCCAGCAGGCGGGGCGGGGGGTACAATGAGCAGTTCTTC.

The rearrangement links TRBV28 to TRBJ2-3; 8 bases map to TRBD2. V trimming: 8 bases; J trimming: 0 bases; junction bases outside the gene matches: 4. Looked up from germline, CDR1 is MDHEN and CDR2 is SYDVKM. The CDR3 has 14 residues. This chain's CDR3 is CASGLAASTDTQYF. CDR3 coding DNA: TGTGCCAGCGGACTAGCTGCAAGCACAGATACGCAGTATTTT. Complete variable domain (other parts from reference TRBV28 and TRBJ2-3): DVKVTQSSRYLVKRTGEKVFLECVQDMDHENMFWYRQDPGLGLRLIYFSYDVKMKEKGDIPEGYSVSREKKERFSLILESASTNQTSMYLCASGLAASTDTQYFGPGTRLTVL.

V is TRBV19 and J is TRBJ1-2, with D unclear. Trimming cost V 5 bases and J 5 bases, with 15 bases left between them. CDR1 and CDR2 (germline): LNHDA, SQIVND (reference sequence). This CDR3 region has 14 residues. The CDR3 here is CASSFDREIYGYTF. The CDR3 region has the DNA TGTGCCAGTAGTTTTGACCGGGAAATATATGGCTACACCTTC. The full variable domain, completed using reference TRBV19 and TRBJ1-2, is DGGITQSPKYLFRKEGQNVTLSCEQNLNHDAMYWYRQDPGQGLRLIYYSQIVNDFQKGDIAEGYSVSREKKESFPLTVTSAQKNPTAFYLCASSFDREIYGYTFGSGTRLTVV.

The CDR3 region has the DNA TGTGCCAGCTCACCATACACGGGGGGTACCCAAGAGACCCAGTACTTC. Protein: CASSPYTGGTQETQYF. This rearrangement joins TRBV18 to TRBJ2-5, with TRBD2 matching 7 bases. J lost 1 base, V lost 2 bases, and 7 bases had no gene match. The CDR3 is 16 residues long. CDR1 KGHSH and CDR2 LQKENI come from the germline V gene.